This T cell receptor beta chain was identified in a study of graft-versus-host responses after intestinal transplantation. Concerning this clone itself: Its target is not known.

Study outcomes and limitations: Circulating GvH clones peaking coincided with falling HvG clones soon after transplant.

Profiling relied on immunoSEQ multiplex PCR, and the TCRdb table lists in-frame clones only, not all of them. The table has around 110,000 clones, about 87% seen once; the top ten hold about 0.75%. The CDR3 length is 18 residues. Per the germline V gene, CDR1 is SNHLY and CDR2 is FYNNEI. The V gene end was trimmed by 3 bases and the J gene end by 4 bases; junction bases not matched to a gene: 14. This clonotype was obtained from a human donor who was the organ donor for an intestinal transplant. The gene calls are TRBV2 and TRBJ2-7; 11 bases are a match to TRBD2. The material sequenced was unstimulated CD4+ T cells sorted from spleen or lymph node cells, taken before transplant. CDR3 in amino acids: CASSDAVLAGAWGYEQYF. The DNA for the CDR3 is TGTGCCAGCAGTGATGCGGTACTAGCGGGAGCGTGGGGGTACGAGCAGTACTTC. Based on the CDR3 plus reference TRBV2 and TRBJ2-7, the full variable domain is EPEVTQTPSHQVTQMGQEVILRCVPISNHLYFYWYRQILGQKVEFLVSFYNNEISEKSEIFDDQFSVERPDGSNFTLKIRSTKLEDSAMYFCASSDAVLAGAWGYEQYFGPGTRLTVT.